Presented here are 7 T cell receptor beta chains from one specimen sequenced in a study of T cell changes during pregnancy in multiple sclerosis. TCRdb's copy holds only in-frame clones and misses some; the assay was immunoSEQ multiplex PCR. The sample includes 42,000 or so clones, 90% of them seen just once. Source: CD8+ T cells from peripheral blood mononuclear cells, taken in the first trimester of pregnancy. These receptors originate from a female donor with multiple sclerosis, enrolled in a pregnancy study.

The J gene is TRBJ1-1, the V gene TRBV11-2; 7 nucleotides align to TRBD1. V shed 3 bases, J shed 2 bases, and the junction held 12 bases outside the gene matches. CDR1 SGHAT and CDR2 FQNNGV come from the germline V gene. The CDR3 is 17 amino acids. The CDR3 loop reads CASSFTGLGQTNTEAFF. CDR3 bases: TGTGCCAGCAGCTTCACGGGATTGGGACAGACAAACACTGAAGCTTTCTTT.

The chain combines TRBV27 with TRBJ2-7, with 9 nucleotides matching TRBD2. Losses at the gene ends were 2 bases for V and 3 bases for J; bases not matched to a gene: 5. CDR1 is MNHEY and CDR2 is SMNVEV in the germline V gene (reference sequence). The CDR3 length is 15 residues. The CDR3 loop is CASSLSSGSVYEQYF. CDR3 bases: TGTGCCAGCAGTTTAAGTAGCGGGAGTGTCTACGAGCAGTACTTC.

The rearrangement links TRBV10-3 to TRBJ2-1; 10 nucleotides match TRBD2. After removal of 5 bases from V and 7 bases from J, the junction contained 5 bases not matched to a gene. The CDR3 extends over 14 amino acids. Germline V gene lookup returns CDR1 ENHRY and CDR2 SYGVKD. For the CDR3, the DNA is TGTGCCATCAGTTCTAGCGGGGGAATGAATGAGCAGTTCTTC. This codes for CAISSSGGMNEQFF.

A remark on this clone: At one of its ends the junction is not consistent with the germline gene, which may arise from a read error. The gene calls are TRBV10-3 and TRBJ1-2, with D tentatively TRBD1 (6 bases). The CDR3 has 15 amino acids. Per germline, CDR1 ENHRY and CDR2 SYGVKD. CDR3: CAISEQGWGNYDYTF. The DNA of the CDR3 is TGTGCCATCAGTGAGCAGGGGTGGGGTAACTATGACTACACCTTC.

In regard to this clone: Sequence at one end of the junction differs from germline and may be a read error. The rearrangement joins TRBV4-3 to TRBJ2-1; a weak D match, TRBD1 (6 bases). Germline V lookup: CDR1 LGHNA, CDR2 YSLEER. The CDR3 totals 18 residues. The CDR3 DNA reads TGCGCCAGCAGACAAGGTACTTCGACAGGCAGCTCCTACAATGAGCAGTTCTTC. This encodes CASRQGTSTGSSYNEQFF.

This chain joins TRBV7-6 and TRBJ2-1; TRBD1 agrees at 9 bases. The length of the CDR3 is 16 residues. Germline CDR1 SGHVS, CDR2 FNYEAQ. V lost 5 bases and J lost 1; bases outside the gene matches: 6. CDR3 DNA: TGTGCCAGCAGCGTGACCGGGACAGGGTCCTACAATGAGCAGTTCTTC. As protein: CASSVTGTGSYNEQFF.

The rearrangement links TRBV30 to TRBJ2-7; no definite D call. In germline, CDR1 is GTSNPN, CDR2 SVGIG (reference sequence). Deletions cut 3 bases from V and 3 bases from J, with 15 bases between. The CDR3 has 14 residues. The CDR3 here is CAWRPLGPFYEQYF. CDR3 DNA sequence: TGTGCCTGGAGGCCCCTAGGCCCATTCTACGAGCAGTACTTC. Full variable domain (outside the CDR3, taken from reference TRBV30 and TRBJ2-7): SQTIHQWPATLVQPVGSPLSLECTVEGTSNPNLYWYRQAAGRGLQLLFYSVGIGQISSEVPQNLSASRPQDRQFILSSKKLLLSDSGFYLCAWRPLGPFYEQYFGPGTRLTVT.